This T cell receptor (beta chain) was found in a study of T-cell memory formation after mild COVID-19. Findings of the study overall: Contracting clones from day 15 to 85 had balanced CD4/CD8; later expanders favoured CD4+.

In its sample, this clonotype was seen a few times. Its matching antigen is unknown. Per germline, CDR1 KGHSH and CDR2 LQKENI. V was shortened by 0 bases and J by 2 bases, with 9 bases between the two germline ends. The CDR3 covers 15 residues. TCRdb used MiXCR to reprocess the 5' RACE reads, holding one entry per CDR3 protein. The sample comprises about 400,000 distinct CDR3 sequences, 16% of which are singletons, and under 25% rests with the top ten. This rearrangement joins TRBV18 to TRBJ2-3, with no clear D. Sequencing input: PBMCs or a T cell subset sorted from them (not recorded which). This clonotype was sampled from a man aged 18 to 30 who had mild COVID-19 (a few samples of this study predate the infection). Cell type and time point are not known. CDR3 in amino acids: CASSPPTRATDTQYF. The CDR3 nucleotides are TGTGCCAGCTCACCACCAACCCGGGCCACAGATACGCAGTATTTT. The complete variable domain, with remaining parts taken from reference TRBV18 and TRBJ2-3, reads NAGVMQNPRHLVRRRGQEARLRCSPMKGHSHVYWYRQLPEEGLKFMVYLQKENIIDESGMPKERFSAEFPKEGPSILRIQQVVRGDSAAYFCASSPPTRATDTQYFGPGTRLTVL.